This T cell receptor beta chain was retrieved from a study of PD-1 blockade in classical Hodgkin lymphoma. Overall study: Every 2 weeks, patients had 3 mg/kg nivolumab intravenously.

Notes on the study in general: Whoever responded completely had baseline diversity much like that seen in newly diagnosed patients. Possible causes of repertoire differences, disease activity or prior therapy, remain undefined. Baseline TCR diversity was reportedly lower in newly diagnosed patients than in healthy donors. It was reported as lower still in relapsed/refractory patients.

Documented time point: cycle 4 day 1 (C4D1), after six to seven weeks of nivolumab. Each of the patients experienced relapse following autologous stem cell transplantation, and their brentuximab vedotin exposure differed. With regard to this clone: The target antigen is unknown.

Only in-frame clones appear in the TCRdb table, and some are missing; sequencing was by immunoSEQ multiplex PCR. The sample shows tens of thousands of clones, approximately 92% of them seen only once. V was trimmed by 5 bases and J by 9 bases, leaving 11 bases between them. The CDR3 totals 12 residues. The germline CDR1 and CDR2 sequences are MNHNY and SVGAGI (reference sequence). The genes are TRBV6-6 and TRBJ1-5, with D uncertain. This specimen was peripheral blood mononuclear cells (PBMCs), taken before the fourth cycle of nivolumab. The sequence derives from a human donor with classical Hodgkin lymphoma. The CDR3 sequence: CASSQNLSPQHF. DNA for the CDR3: TGTGCCAGCAGTCAAAACTTGTCGCCCCAGCATTTT.